Below, 4 T cell receptor beta chains from the same sample are listed, as sequenced in a study of cytomegalovirus exposure and HLA in healthy donors. Clones were read by immunoSEQ multiplex PCR, and TCRdb kept only the in-frame ones, dropping some. The sample has 220,000 or so clones; over 80% are singletons. The specimen was PBMCs. The receptors derive from a woman between 25 and 40 years old in good health and CMV-seropositive.

The rearrangement links TRBV5-4 to TRBJ2-1; no clear D gene. Germline V gene data show CDR1 as SGHNT and CDR2 as YYREEE (reference sequence). The CDR3 spans 15 residues. V was cut by 0 bases and J by 8 bases, with 15 bases left in between. CDR3 coding DNA: TGTGCCAGCAGCTTGGGACACAGAACGGGCGATGAGCAGTTCTTC. This codes for CASSLGHRTGDEQFF.

This sequence joins TRBV9 and TRBJ2-1, with 12 bases aligning to TRBD2. The length of the CDR3 is 15 residues. The ends lost 4 bases at V and 5 bases at J; junction bases unmatched: 4. CDR1 SGDLS and CDR2 YYNGEE come from the germline V gene. Here the CDR3 reads CASSTRLAGDNEQFF. CDR3 in DNA: TGTGCCAGCAGCACCAGACTAGCGGGAGACAATGAGCAGTTCTTC.

This chain links TRBV6-5 with TRBJ1-5; maybe TRBD1 (6 bases). The V gene's germline CDR1 is MNHEY and CDR2 SVGAGI. Deletions cut 3 bases from V and 4 bases from J, with 10 bases between. The CDR3 is made up of 14 amino acids. The CDR3 spells CASSYGGANQPQHF. The CDR3 DNA sequence: TGTGCCAGCAGTTATGGGGGCGCGAATCAGCCCCAGCATTTT.

Comments on this clone: This specimen includes other DNA sequences encoding the same CDR3. The chain has TRBV6-5 and TRBJ1-1; D call uncertain. The CDR3 contains 14 residues. CDR1 and CDR2 (germline): MNHEY, SVGAGI. The ends were cut back, 0 bases at V and 4 bases at J, with 9 bases in the middle. CDR3 residues: CASSYSRGSTEAFF. The CDR3, as DNA: TGTGCCAGCAGTTACTCTAGAGGGAGCACTGAAGCTTTCTTT.